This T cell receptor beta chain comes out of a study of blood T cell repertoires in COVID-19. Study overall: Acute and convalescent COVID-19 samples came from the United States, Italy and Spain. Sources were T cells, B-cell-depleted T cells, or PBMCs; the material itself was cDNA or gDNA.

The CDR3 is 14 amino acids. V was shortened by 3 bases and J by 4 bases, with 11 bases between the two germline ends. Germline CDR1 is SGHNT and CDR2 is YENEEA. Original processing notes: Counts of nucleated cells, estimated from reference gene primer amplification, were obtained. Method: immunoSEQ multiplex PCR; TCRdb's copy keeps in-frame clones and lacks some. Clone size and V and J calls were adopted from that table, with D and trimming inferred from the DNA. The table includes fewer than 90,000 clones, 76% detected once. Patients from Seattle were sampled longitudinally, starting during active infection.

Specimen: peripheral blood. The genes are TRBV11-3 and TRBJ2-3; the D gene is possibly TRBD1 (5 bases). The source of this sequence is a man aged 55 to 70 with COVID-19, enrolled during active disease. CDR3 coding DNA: TGTGCCAGCAGCTTGGGGCACCCCTCAGATACGCAGTATTTT. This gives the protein CASSLGHPSDTQYF.